This T cell receptor beta chain was profiled in a study of blood T cell repertoires in COVID-19. At the level of the study: The origin of the acute and convalescent COVID-19 samples was the United States, Italy and Spain. In each case, the material was cDNA or gDNA derived from T cells, B-cell-depleted T cells, or PBMCs.

In the authors' methods: How many nucleated cells were present was estimated from reference gene primer amplification. TCRdb's copy holds only in-frame clones and misses some; the assay was immunoSEQ multiplex PCR. V and J calls and clone size are given by that table; D and trimming were obtained from the DNA. The table shows about 140,000 clones, with about 86% occurring only once. Looked up from germline, CDR1 is SGHTS and CDR2 is YDEGEE. Trimming shortened V by 4 bases and J by 9 bases, and 14 bases separated the two germline ends. The CDR3 totals 14 residues. The material sequenced was peripheral blood. V usage is TRBV5-8 and J usage is TRBJ1-6; D is ambiguous. The source is a woman in her sixties with acute or convalescent COVID-19. Written as DNA, the CDR3 is TGTGCCAGCAGCCTCGAGGGAGGACGTTCACCCCTCCACTTT. This gives the protein CASSLEGGRSPLHF.